These T cell receptor beta chains were read from a single sample in a study of shared clonotypes between healthy human individuals. Method: immunoSEQ multiplex PCR; TCRdb's copy keeps in-frame clones and lacks some. The top ten clones hold roughly 1.2% of a sample with roughly 2,000,000 clones, about 95% of them seen once. The specimen was naive CD8+ T cells sorted from blood. Receptors were obtained from a man in his late teens or twenties in good health. Both conserved end residues are part of each CDR3. The order of the fields is clone size, D gene, CDR3 length, J gene, V gene, CDR3 protein, CDR3 DNA. A D gene is named only where the DNA matches it firmly. Not all rows give a size; the values are once, few, many and, for expanded clones, a class.

NA,TRBD2,16,TRBJ2-5,TRBV6-5,CASSYSGAGSQETQYF,TGTGCCAGCAGTTACTCGGGAGCGGGAAGCCAAGAGACCCAGTACTTC
NA,TRBD2,13,TRBJ2-2,TRBV28,CATIGLVSGELFF,TGTGCCACCATTGGACTAGTATCCGGGGAGCTGTTTTTT
NA,NA,13,TRBJ1-2,TRBV29-1,CSVVRGEDYGYTF,TGCAGCGTTGTGAGGGGGGAGGACTATGGCTACACCTTC
NA,NA,15,TRBJ2-7,TRBV4-3,CASSQGPEPGDEQYF,TGCGCCAGCAGCCAAGGGCCGGAGCCAGGCGACGAGCAGTACTTC
NA,NA,19,TRBJ2-6,TRBV27,CASSPRTSAMESGANVLTF,TGTGCCAGCAGTCCGCGGACCTCGGCAATGGAATCTGGGGCCAACGTCCTGACTTTC
NA,NA,13,TRBJ2-5,TRBV27,CASSSGTAETQYF,TGTGCCAGCAGTTCCGGGACTGCAGAGACCCAGTACTTC
once,TRBD1,14,TRBJ2-3,TRBV29-1,CSVGRQGLADTQYF,TGCAGCGTTGGAAGACAGGGCCTAGCAGATACGCAGTATTTT
NA,NA,15,TRBJ2-3,TRBV29-1,CSVDLTGIVADTQYF,TGCAGCGTAGACCTGACAGGAATCGTTGCAGATACGCAGTATTTT
once,NA,14,TRBJ1-1,TRBV7-9,CASSLVSGGTEAFF,TGTGCCAGCAGCTTAGTATCGGGGGGCACTGAAGCTTTCTTT
once,NA,17,TRBJ2-2,TRBV9,CASSVGSPPKGSGELFF,TGTGCCAGCAGCGTAGGTAGTCCCCCAAAGGGAAGCGGGGAGCTGTTTTTT
NA,TRBD2,16,TRBJ2-1,TRBV28,CASSARLAGGGYEQFF,TGTGCCAGCAGTGCCAGACTAGCGGGGGGCGGGTATGAGCAGTTCTTC
few,TRBD1,11,TRBJ1-2,TRBV27,CASGDRDGYTF,TGTGCCAGCGGAGACAGGGATGGCTACACCTTC
NA,TRBD1,15,TRBJ2-5,TRBV9,CASSEFTGGWETQYF,TGTGCCAGCAGCGAATTTACAGGGGGGTGGGAGACCCAGTACTTC
NA,TRBD2,19,TRBJ2-1,TRBV5-1,CASSLANLPSGGGYNEQFF,TGCGCCAGCAGCTTGGCCAACCTCCCTAGCGGGGGAGGCTACAATGAGCAGTTCTTC
NA,TRBD2,22,TRBJ2-1,TRBV5-1,CASSLDPPLLGLANTSYNEQFF,TGCGCCAGCAGCTTGGACCCTCCCCTCCTTGGACTAGCGAATACTTCCTACAATGAGCAGTTCTTC
once,NA,12,TRBJ2-3,TRBV2,CASLQQEGTQYF,TGTGCCAGCCTCCAACAGGAGGGCACGCAGTATTTT
NA,NA,15,TRBJ1-1,TRBV7-9,CASSASGRGYTEAFF,TGTGCCAGCAGCGCTAGCGGGAGGGGATACACTGAAGCTTTCTTT
NA,NA,14,TRBJ2-1,TRBV29-1,CSVEIFADSNEQFF,TGCAGCGTTGAAATCTTTGCCGACTCCAATGAGCAGTTCTTC
NA,NA,13,TRBJ2-7,TRBV9,CASSVGPDYEQYF,TGTGCCAGCAGCGTCGGACCGGACTACGAGCAGTACTTC
NA,NA,16,TRBJ1-1,TRBV11-2,CASSPSSGGRFTEAFF,TGTGCCAGCAGCCCTTCTTCGGGGGGGCGCTTCACTGAAGCTTTCTTT
NA,NA,13,TRBJ2-7,TRBV30,CAWSLDVRHEQYF,TGTGCCTGGAGTTTGGACGTCCGACACGAGCAGTACTTC